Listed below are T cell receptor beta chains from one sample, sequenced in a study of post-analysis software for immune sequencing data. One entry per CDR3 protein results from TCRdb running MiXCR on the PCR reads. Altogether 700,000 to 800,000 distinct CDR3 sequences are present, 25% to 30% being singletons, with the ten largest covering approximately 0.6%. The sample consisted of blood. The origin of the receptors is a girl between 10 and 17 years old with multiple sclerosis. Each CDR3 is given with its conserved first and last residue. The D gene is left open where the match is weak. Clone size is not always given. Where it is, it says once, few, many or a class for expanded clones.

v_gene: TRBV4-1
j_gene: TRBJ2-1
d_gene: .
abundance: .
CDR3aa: CASSQDLGRWNEQFF
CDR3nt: TGCGCCAGCAGCCAAGATCTAGGCCGTTGGAATGAGCAGTTCTTC

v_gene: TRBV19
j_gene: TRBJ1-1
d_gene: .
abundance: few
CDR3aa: CASSIVGGDTEAFF
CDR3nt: TGTGCCAGTAGTATAGTGGGGGGCGACACTGAAGCTTTCTTT

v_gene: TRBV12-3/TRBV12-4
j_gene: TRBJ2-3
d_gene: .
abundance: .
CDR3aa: CASRWDLLTQYF
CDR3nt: TGTGCCAGCAGGTGGGACCTTCTTACGCAGTATTTT

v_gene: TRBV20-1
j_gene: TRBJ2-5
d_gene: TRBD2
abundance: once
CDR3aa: CSAAGPSGRAGETQYF
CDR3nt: TGCAGTGCCGCCGGCCCCAGCGGGAGGGCGGGAGAGACCCAGTACTTC

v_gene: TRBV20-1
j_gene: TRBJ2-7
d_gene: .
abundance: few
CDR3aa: CSARGVHLRDEQYF
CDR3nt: TGCAGTGCTAGAGGGGTCCATTTGCGGGACGAGCAGTACTTC

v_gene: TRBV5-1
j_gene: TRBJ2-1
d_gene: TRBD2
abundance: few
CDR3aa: CASSPRTSGGAYNEQFF
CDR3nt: TGCGCCAGCAGCCCTAGGACTAGCGGGGGGGCCTACAATGAGCAGTTCTTC

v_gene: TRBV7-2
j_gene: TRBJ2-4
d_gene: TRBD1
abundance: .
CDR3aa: CASSPGTVNIQYF
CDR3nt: TGTGCCAGCAGCCCCGGGACAGTAAACATTCAGTACTTC

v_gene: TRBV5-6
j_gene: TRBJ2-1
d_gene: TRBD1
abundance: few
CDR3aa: CASSFRGLPYNEQFF
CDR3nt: TGTGCCAGCAGCTTTAGGGGGCTTCCCTACAATGAGCAGTTCTTC

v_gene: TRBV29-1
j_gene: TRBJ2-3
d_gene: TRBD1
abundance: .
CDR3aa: CSTSGQESTDTQYF
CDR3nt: TGCAGCACCTCAGGACAGGAAAGCACAGATACGCAGTATTTT

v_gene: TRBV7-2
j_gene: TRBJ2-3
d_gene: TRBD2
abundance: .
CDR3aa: CASSLRGRKDTQYF
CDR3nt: TGTGCCAGCAGCCTCCGCGGGAGGAAAGATACGCAGTATTTT

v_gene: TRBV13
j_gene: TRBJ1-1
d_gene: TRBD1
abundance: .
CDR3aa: CATRRQGQAFF
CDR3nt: TGTGCCACCAGGAGACAGGGTCAAGCTTTCTTT

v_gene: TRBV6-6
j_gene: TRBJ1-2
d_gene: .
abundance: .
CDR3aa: CASRRSGTEHGYTF
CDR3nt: TGTGCCAGCAGACGATCCGGGACCGAGCATGGCTACACCTTC

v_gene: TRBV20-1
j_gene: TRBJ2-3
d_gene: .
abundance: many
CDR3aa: CSARMASTDTQYF
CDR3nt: TGCAGTGCTAGAATGGCGAGCACAGATACGCAGTATTTT

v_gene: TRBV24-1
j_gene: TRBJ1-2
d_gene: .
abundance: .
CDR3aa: CATSDLAGNYGYTF
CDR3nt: TGTGCCACCAGTGATTTGGCAGGGAACTATGGCTACACCTTC

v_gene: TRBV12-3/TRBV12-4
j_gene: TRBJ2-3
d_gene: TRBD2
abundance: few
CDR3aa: CASSLATSGGGDTQYF
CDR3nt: TGTGCCAGCAGTTTAGCGACTAGCGGGGGGGGCGATACGCAGTATTTT

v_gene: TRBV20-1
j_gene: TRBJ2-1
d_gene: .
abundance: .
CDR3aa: CSAQRGYEQFF
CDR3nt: TGCAGTGCCCAAAGGGGGTATGAGCAGTTCTTC

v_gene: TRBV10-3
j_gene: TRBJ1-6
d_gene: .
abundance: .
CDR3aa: CAISETTASRVFVSPLHF
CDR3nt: TGTGCCATCAGTGAGACGACCGCCTCCAGGGTGTTTGTTTCACCCCTCCACTTT

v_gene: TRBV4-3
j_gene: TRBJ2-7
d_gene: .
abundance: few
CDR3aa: CASSQILGRIYEQYF
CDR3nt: TGCGCCAGCAGCCAGATACTGGGGAGGATTTACGAGCAGTACTTC